The 29 T cell receptor beta chains presented below share a single source sample, sequenced in a study of CD8 T cells in Susac syndrome. A quantity of about 0.45 to 1 ug RNA underwent reverse transcription using random hexamers. TCRdb called the immunoSEQ multiplex PCR reads again in MiXCR, with one record for every CDR3 protein. The sample records about 150,000 distinct CDR3 sequences, just under 97% being singletons. Sequenced material: CD8+ T cells from PBMCs. The receptor source for this set is a human donor with multiple sclerosis.

The chain uses TRBV6-6 and TRBJ2-5, with TRBD2 as a possible D gene (5 bases). V gave up 6 bases and J gave up 2 bases, with 10 bases separating them. Germline lookup yields CDR1 MNHNY and CDR2 SVGAGI (reference sequence). CDR3 length: 13 amino acids. As DNA, the CDR3 is TGTGCCAGCAGCTCTAGCCCACAAGAGACCCAGTACTTC. Its protein product is CASSSSPQETQYF.

The chain is built from TRBV15 and TRBJ2-1; D may be TRBD1 or TRBD2 (5 bases each). The CDR3 spans 15 residues. CDR1 LNHNV and CDR2 YYDKDF come from the germline V gene (reference sequence). V was clipped by 0 bases and J by 1 base, with 7 bases between them. CDR3 amino acids: CATSREGVSYNEQFF. The CDR3 bases are TGTGCCACCAGCAGAGAGGGGGTGTCCTACAATGAGCAGTTCTTC.

This chain uses TRBV12-3 or TRBV12-4 with TRBJ2-5; 10 bases align to TRBD1. V lost 3 bases to trimming and J lost 4 bases; unmatched junction nucleotides: 8. This CDR3 spans 16 amino acids. The CDR3 DNA reads as TGTGCCAGCAGTTTCGCCTGGGACAGGGGAGGAGAGACCCAGTACTTC. This codes for CASSFAWDRGGETQYF.

The chain employs TRBV5-4 and TRBJ2-5; D remains unclear. The CDR3 is made up of 13 amino acids. Trimming took off 2 bases at V and 5 bases at J, with 10 bases between the two ends. Germline V gene sequence: CDR1 SGHNT, CDR2 YYREEE (reference sequence). The CDR3 is CASSFVPAETQYF. The CDR3, as DNA: TGTGCCAGCAGCTTTGTACCCGCGGAGACCCAGTACTTC.

The rearrangement joins TRBV4-1 to TRBJ1-1; 9 nucleotides match TRBD1. CDR1 is MGHRA and CDR2 is YSYEKL in the germline V gene. Germline trimming cut 8 bases from V and 1 base from J; bases unmatched to any gene: 5. The CDR3 consists of 14 residues. The DNA for the CDR3 is TGCGCCAGCGCACCGACAGGGGGGAACACTGAAGCTTTCTTT. The encoded protein is CASAPTGGNTEAFF.

This clonotype was counted only a few times. The chain is built from TRBV7-2 and TRBJ2-2; D is ambiguous. V was clipped by 3 bases and J by 5 bases, with 4 bases between them. The length of the CDR3 is 12 residues. The germline CDR1 and CDR2 sequences are SGHTA and FQGNSA. The CDR3 DNA is TGTGCCAGCAGCTTGTCAACCGGGGAGCTGTTTTTT. Translated, it gives CASSLSTGELFF.

This chain joins TRBV29-1 and TRBJ1-2; the D gene is possibly TRBD1 (6 bases). Germline V gene lookup returns CDR1 SQVTM and CDR2 ANQGSEA. The length of the CDR3 is 17 residues. Trimming removed 3 bases at V and 4 bases at J, with 24 bases between. This CDR3 is CSVDSWIRGLGVYGYTF. CDR3 sequence (DNA): TGCAGCGTTGACTCTTGGATCCGGGGGCTGGGTGTCTATGGCTACACCTTC.

The genes are TRBV9 and TRBJ2-2; D not resolved. Trimming removed 3 bases from V and 6 bases from J, with 6 bases in between. Germline values: CDR1 SGDLS, CDR2 YYNGEE. The CDR3 loop spans 12 amino acids. DNA of the CDR3: TGTGCCAGCAGCGAGGTAGCCGGGGAGCTGTTTTTT. It specifies CASSEVAGELFF. The full variable domain, in which reference TRBV9 and TRBJ2-2 provide the parts outside the CDR3, is DSGVTQTPKHLITATGQRVTLRCSPRSGDLSVYWYQQSLDQGLQFLIQYYNGEERAKGNILERFSAQQFPDLHSELNLSSLELGDSALYFCASSEVAGELFFGEGSRLTVL.

V and J are TRBV6-4 and TRBJ2-3, with D possibly being TRBD1 or TRBD2 (5 bases each). V was pared by 5 bases and J by 6 bases, with 15 bases between. The germline V gene has CDR1 MRHNA and CDR2 SNTAGT. The CDR3 is made up of 14 amino acids. The CDR3 spells CASSMLGTTDTQYF. The CDR3 nucleotides are TGTGCCAGCAGTATGCTAGGGACCACGGATACGCAGTATTTT.

The J gene is TRBJ2-3, the V gene TRBV3-1; a weak D match, TRBD1 (6 bases). Germline assignment: CDR1 LGHDT and CDR2 YNNKEL (reference sequence). The V end lost 1 base, the J end lost 5 bases, and 10 bases lay between the germline ends. The CDR3 is made up of 14 amino acids. In DNA form, the CDR3 reads TGTGCCAGCAGCCAAGCAGGGGTCGGAGATACGCAGTATTTT. Amino acids: CASSQAGVGDTQYF.

The V and J genes are TRBV5-1 and TRBJ2-2; D is ambiguous. The CDR3 runs to 12 residues. The ends were cut back, 0 bases at V and 6 bases at J, with 3 bases in the middle. Germline CDR1 SGHRS, CDR2 YFSETQ. The CDR3 coding sequence is TGCGCCAGCAGCTTGGTTTCCGGGGAGCTGTTTTTT. It encodes CASSLVSGELFF. Full variable domain (outside the CDR3, taken from reference TRBV5-1 and TRBJ2-2): KAGVTQTPRYLIKTRGQQVTLSCSPISGHRSVSWYQQTPGQGLQFLFEYFSETQRNKGNFPGRFSGRQFSNSRSEMNVSTLELGDSALYLCASSLVSGELFFGEGSRLTVL.

The chain has TRBV7-9 and TRBJ2-5; no clear D gene. Looked up from germline, CDR1 is SEHNR and CDR2 is FQNEAQ (reference sequence). This CDR3 has 14 amino acids. With 5 bases removed from V and 1 base from J, the gap between germline ends came to 11 bases. Written as DNA, the CDR3 is TGTGCCAGCAGCCTCGGTGAACGCCAAGAGACCCAGTACTTC. It specifies CASSLGERQETQYF.

The CDR3 nucleotides read TGCAGCGTACGGACAGGGCAGTACAATGAGCAGTTCTTC. Encoded protein: CSVRTGQYNEQFF. The chain uses TRBV29-1 and TRBJ2-1; 8 bases are a match to TRBD1. The CDR3 loop spans 13 amino acids. Germline V gene lookup returns CDR1 SQVTM and CDR2 ANQGSEA. With V trimmed by 6 bases and J by 4 bases, 5 bases remained unmatched.

Here the CDR3 reads CASSPSDRFDNSPLHF. The DNA for the CDR3 is TGTGCCAGCTCACCGAGCGACAGGTTCGATAATTCACCCCTCCACTTT. The gene calls are TRBV18 and TRBJ1-6, with D tentatively TRBD1 (6 bases). Germline CDR1 and CDR2: KGHSH and LQKENI. CDR3 size: 16 residues. Trimming stripped 3 bases from V and 5 bases from J, with 14 bases between.

The chain has TRBV29-1 and TRBJ1-1, with a tentative D call TRBD1 (5 bases). In germline, CDR1 is SQVTM, CDR2 ANQGSEA. The V end lost 5 bases, the J end lost 4 bases, and 17 bases lay between the germline ends. The CDR3 totals 14 residues. As DNA, the CDR3 is TGCAGCGTTCGGTCGGGGGATGGTGGCACTGAAGCTTTCTTT. Amino acids: CSVRSGDGGTEAFF.

The rearrangement links TRBV5-1 to TRBJ2-5; D is perhaps TRBD2 (6 bases). V lost 4 bases and J lost 2, with 15 bases in between. The CDR3 contains 15 residues. The germline V gene has CDR1 SGHRS and CDR2 YFSETQ. CDR3 nucleotide sequence: TGCGCCAGCAGCCTTTACCCGGGGGAACAAGAGACCCAGTACTTC. Its protein product is CASSLYPGEQETQYF.

The rearrangement uses TRBV29-1 and TRBJ2-5; D may correspond to TRBD1 or TRBD2 (7 bases each). This CDR3 region has 14 residues. V lost 2 bases to trimming and J lost 6 bases, with 16 bases between them. Germline V gene data show CDR1 as SQVTM and CDR2 as ANQGSEA. The CDR3 is CSVETRGGVKTQYF. CDR3 bases: TGCAGCGTTGAAACCAGGGGGGGCGTAAAGACCCAGTACTTC.

The J gene is TRBJ2-7, the V gene TRBV7-9; 8 bases fit TRBD1. CDR1 and CDR2 from the germline V gene are SEHNR and FQNEAQ (reference sequence). This CDR3 has 16 amino acids. Germline trimming cut 3 bases from V and 0 bases from J; bases unmatched to any gene: 7. In DNA, the CDR3 is TGTGCCAGCAGCTTTCTCCAGGACAGGGACTCCTACGAGCAGTACTTC. It yields the protein CASSFLQDRDSYEQYF.

The rearrangement joins TRBV6-5 to TRBJ2-1; 7 bases are a match to TRBD2. Trimming cost V 7 bases and J 5 bases; bases outside gene matches: 8. Germline CDR1 is MNHEY and CDR2 is SVGAGI. This CDR3 region has 14 residues. DNA of the CDR3: TGTGCCAGCAAGTTCCTCGGGAGGCACAATGAGCAGTTCTTC. Amino acid sequence: CASKFLGRHNEQFF.

The chain joins TRBV3-1 to TRBJ2-5; a weak D match, TRBD2 (6 bases). With 0 bases removed from V and 4 bases from J, the gap between germline ends came to 12 bases. Germline values: CDR1 LGHDT, CDR2 YNNKEL (reference sequence). The length of the CDR3 is 15 residues. CDR3 region: CASSQESSDRETQYF. The CDR3 bases are TGTGCCAGCAGCCAAGAATCTAGCGATAGAGAGACCCAGTACTTC.

In its sample, this clonotype was seen once. The chain couples TRBV12-3 or TRBV12-4 to TRBJ2-4, with no clear D. V shed 11 bases and J shed 0 bases, with 8 bases lying between them. The CDR3 length is 12 residues. The CDR3 loop reads CAVRLAKNIQYF. CDR3 sequence (DNA): TGTGCCGTCAGATTAGCCAAAAACATTCAGTACTTC.

The V call is TRBV4-2, the J call TRBJ2-7, with D hard to call. Germline V gene data show CDR1 as LGHNA and CDR2 as YNFKEQ. V was cut by 1 base and J by 3 bases, with 13 bases left in between. The CDR3 is made up of 15 amino acids. The CDR3: CASSQGISGNYEQYV. CDR3 nucleotides: TGTGCCAGCAGCCAAGGAATCTCTGGCAACTACGAGCAGTACGTC.

The chain is built from TRBV13 and TRBJ2-5, with 7 nucleotides matching TRBD1. V was clipped by 5 bases and J by 5 bases; unmatched bases: 8. From germline, CDR1 is PRHDT and CDR2 FYEKMQ (reference sequence). The CDR3 covers 14 residues. CDR3 sequence (DNA): TGTGCCAGCAGCCCACTGACAGGGATGGAGACCCAGTACTTC. Protein: CASSPLTGMETQYF.

The V and J genes are TRBV7-9 and TRBJ2-7, with D unclear. There are 14 residues in the CDR3. V dropped 5 bases and J dropped 3 bases, with 14 bases sitting between them. CDR1 and CDR2 (germline): SEHNR, FQNEAQ (reference sequence). Written as DNA, the CDR3 is TGTGCCAGCAGCGAAGGGATGACCCTCTACGAGCAGTACTTC. This gives the protein CASSEGMTLYEQYF.

The CDR3 DNA is TGCAGTGCTGGGGGGCTGGATTACAATGAGCAGTTCTTC. It is translated as CSAGGLDYNEQFF. The genes are TRBV20-1 and TRBJ2-1; D tentatively fits TRBD1 or TRBD2 (6 bases each). The CDR3 runs 13 residues. In germline, CDR1 is DFQATT, CDR2 SNEGSKA (reference sequence). The V and J ends lost 5 bases and 4 bases respectively, with 12 bases between them.

The chain joins TRBV30 to TRBJ1-6; 10 bases align to TRBD1. The V and J ends lost 2 bases and 9 bases, in that order; junction bases with no gene match: 4. There are 14 residues in the CDR3. In germline, CDR1 is GTSNPN, CDR2 SVGIG (reference sequence). CDR3 protein: CAWSPGQGSSPLHF. CDR3 bases: TGTGCCTGGAGTCCGGGACAGGGGTCTTCACCCCTCCACTTT.

The genes are TRBV5-1 and TRBJ2-5, with a tentative D call TRBD1 (6 bases). Trimming left V 4 bases short and J 1 base short, with 11 bases between. This CDR3 spans 14 amino acids. The germline V gene encodes CDR1 SGHRS and CDR2 YFSETQ. In nucleotides, the CDR3 is TGCGCCAGCAGCCATGGACAGAGCCAAGAGACCCAGTACTTC. Translated, it gives CASSHGQSQETQYF.

The chain is built from TRBV29-1 and TRBJ2-2; D is unresolved. V lost 5 bases to trimming and J lost 3 bases, with 10 bases between them. The CDR3 loop spans 13 amino acids. Germline CDR1 reads SQVTM; CDR2 reads ANQGSEA. Here the CDR3 DNA reads TGCAGCGTTATCCGGGCCGACACCGGGGAGCTGTTTTTT. It codes for CSVIRADTGELFF.

This chain links TRBV15 with TRBJ1-1; D not certain. Looked up from germline, CDR1 is LNHNV and CDR2 is YYDKDF (reference sequence). Trimming took 0 bases from V and 5 from J, leaving 19 bases between them. The CDR3 has 17 residues. In DNA, the CDR3 is TGTGCCACCAGCAGAGATCGCGATGGTGGAGGGCAGACTGAAGCTTTCTTT. Translated: CATSRDRDGGGQTEAFF.